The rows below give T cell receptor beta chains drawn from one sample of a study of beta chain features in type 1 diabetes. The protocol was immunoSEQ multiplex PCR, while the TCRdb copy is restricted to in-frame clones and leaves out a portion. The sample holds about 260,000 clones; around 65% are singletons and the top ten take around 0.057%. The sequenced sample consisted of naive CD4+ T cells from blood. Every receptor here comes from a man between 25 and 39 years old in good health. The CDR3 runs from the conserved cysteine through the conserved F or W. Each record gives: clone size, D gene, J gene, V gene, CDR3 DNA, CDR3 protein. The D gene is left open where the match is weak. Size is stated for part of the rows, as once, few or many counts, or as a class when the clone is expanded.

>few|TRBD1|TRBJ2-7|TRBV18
TGTGCCAGCTCACCTCTGACAGGGACCCACGAGCAGTACTTC
CASSPLTGTHEQYF
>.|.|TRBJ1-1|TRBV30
TGTGCCTGTCAGTCCCACAGGGACACTGAAGCTTTCTTT
CACQSHRDTEAFF
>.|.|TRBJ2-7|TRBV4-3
TGCGCCAGCAGCCAAGAGCCGACTAGCTACGAGCAGTACTTC
CASSQEPTSYEQYF
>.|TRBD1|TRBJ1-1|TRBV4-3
TGCGCCAGCAGCCCAGGACAGGGATCGAGCACTGAAGCTTTCTTT
CASSPGQGSSTEAFF
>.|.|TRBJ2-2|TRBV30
TGTGCCTGGAGTCTGGGGTACACCGGGGAGCTGTTTTTT
CAWSLGYTGELFF
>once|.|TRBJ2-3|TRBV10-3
TGTGCCATCAGTCTTAGGGGAAGGGCAGATACGCAGTATTTT
CAISLRGRADTQYF
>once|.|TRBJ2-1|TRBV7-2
TGTGCCAGCAGACAAGCGGCCCTCTCCTACAATGAGCAGTTCTTC
CASRQAALSYNEQFF
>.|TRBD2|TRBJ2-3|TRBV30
TGTGCCTGGACGGGACTAGCGGTCCCAGATACGCAGTATTTT
CAWTGLAVPDTQYF
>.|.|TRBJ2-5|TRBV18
TGTGCCAGCTCAAATAAAGAGACCCAGTACTTC
CASSNKETQYF
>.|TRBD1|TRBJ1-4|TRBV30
TGTGCAGCACAGGGGGCCAGGGAAAAACTGTTTTTT
CAAQGAREKLFF
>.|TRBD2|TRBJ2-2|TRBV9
TGTGCCAGCAGCGCATCCGGGACTAGCGTAACAACCGGGGAGCTGTTTTTT
CASSASGTSVTTGELFF
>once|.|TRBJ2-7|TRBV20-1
TGCAGTGCTAGGGCCCAACCCGAGCAGTACTTC
CSARAQPEQYF
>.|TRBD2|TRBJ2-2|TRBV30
TGTGCCTGGAGCCTAGCGGGAGCTACCGGGGAGCTGTTTTTT
CAWSLAGATGELFF
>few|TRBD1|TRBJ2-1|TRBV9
TGTGCCAGCAGCGCCCCGTCAGGGGGCAATGAGCAGTTCTTC
CASSAPSGGNEQFF
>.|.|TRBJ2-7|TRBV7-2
TGTGCCAGCAGCTTAGCCTTTGTGGCCACGGGCTACGAGCAGTACTTC
CASSLAFVATGYEQYF
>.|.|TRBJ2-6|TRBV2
TGTGCCAGCAGCGGAAACTCTGGGGCCAACGTCCTGACTTTC
CASSGNSGANVLTF
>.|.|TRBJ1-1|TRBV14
TGTGCCAGCAGCCAAGCATTGCAGAGGAACACTGAAGCTTTCTTT
CASSQALQRNTEAFF
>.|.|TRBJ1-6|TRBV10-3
TGTGCCATCAGTGAGTCGAGGGGATATGGTTCACCCCTCCACTTT
CAISESRGYGSPLHF
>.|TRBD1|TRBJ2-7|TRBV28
TGTGCCAGCAGTTCAGGGGGACAGGGCTCCCCCCTATCCTACGAGCAGTACTTC
CASSSGGQGSPLSYEQYF
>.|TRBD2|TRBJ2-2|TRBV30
TGTGCCGGGCATACCGGGACTAGAGGTGTCGGGGAGCTGTTTTTT
CAGHTGTRGVGELFF
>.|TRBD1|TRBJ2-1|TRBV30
TGTGCCTTGACTGGGACAGGGGAAGGCGATGAGCAGTTCTTC
CALTGTGEGDEQFF
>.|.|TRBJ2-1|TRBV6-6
TGTGCCAGCAGTTACTCGAGGGGTGAGCAGTTCTTC
CASSYSRGEQFF
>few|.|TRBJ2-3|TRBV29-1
TGCAGCGTTGAAAAGGGGACAGATACGCAGTATTTT
CSVEKGTDTQYF
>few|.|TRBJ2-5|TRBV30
TGTGCCTGGAGTCCTCCCTTTGAGACCCAGTACTTC
CAWSPPFETQYF
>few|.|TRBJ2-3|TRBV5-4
TGTGCCAGCAGCTTGGGGGCAGGAGGCACAGATACGCAGTATTTT
CASSLGAGGTDTQYF
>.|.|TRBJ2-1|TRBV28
TGTGCCAGCAGTTTATGGGACGTCAGTCAGCGGAGGGACAATGAGCAGTTCTTC
CASSLWDVSQRRDNEQFF
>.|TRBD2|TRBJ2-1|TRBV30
TGTGCCTGGATTAGAGCGGGAGGGCCCTTAAATGAGCAGTTCTTC
CAWIRAGGPLNEQFF
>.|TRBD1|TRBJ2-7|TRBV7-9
TGTGCCAGCAGCTCCCGGACAGGGGCGTACGAGCAGTACTTC
CASSSRTGAYEQYF
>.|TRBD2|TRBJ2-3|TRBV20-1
TGCAGTGTTAACCCTAGCGGCTCGGCGTATTTT
CSVNPSGSAYF
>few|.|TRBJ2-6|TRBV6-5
TGTGCCAGCAGTCGACAGACCTCTGGGGCCAACGTCCTGACTTTC
CASSRQTSGANVLTF
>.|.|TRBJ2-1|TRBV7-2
TGTGCCAGCAGCGTCATAGGGGTTTACAATGAGCAGTTCTTC
CASSVIGVYNEQFF
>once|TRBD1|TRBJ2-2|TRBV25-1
TGTGCCAGCAGTCGGACAGGGGCGGCCGGGGAGCTGTTTTTT
CASSRTGAAGELFF
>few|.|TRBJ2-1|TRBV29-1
TGCAGGGCGGGCAGCTACAATGAGCAGTTCTTC
CRAGSYNEQFF
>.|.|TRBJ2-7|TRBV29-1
TGCAGCGTTGAAGATCCGGGGACGGGAATCTACGAGCAGTACTTC
CSVEDPGTGIYEQYF
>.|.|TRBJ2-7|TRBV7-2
TGTGCCAGCAGCTCGTTAGGACACCTCTACGAGCAGTACTTC
CASSSLGHLYEQYF
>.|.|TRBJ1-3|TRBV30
TGTGCCGGAGGACAGCGTCGGAACACCATATATTTT
CAGGQRRNTIYF
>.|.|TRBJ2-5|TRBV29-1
TGCAGCGTTGTAGGGGAGACCCAGTACTTC
CSVVGETQYF
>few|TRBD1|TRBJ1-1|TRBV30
TGTGCCTGGGGGATTAAAACGGGACAGGCCTACGAAGCTTTCTTT
CAWGIKTGQAYEAFF
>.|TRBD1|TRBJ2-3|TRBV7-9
TGTGCCAGCAGTGGACAGGGAACAAATACGCAGTATTTT
CASSGQGTNTQYF
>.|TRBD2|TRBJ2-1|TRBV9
TGTGCCAGCAGCGTGACTAGCGGCTCCTACAATGAGCAGTTCTTC
CASSVTSGSYNEQFF